The 25 T cell receptor beta chains reported below all come from one sample, sequenced in a study of response to subunit inactivated influenza vaccine (dated by TCRdb to 2016 to 2019). To prepare the library, RT-PCR was applied. Reads for this sample came from an Illumina HiSeq 2500. The raw public data were reprocessed by TCRdb itself: fastp quality trimming at Q25, MiXCR clonotype calling, in-frame beta chains only. A single entry per CDR3 protein holds the most common genes and DNA from its merged rows. This sample holds over 750,000 distinct CDR3 sequences; 21% were observed only once. In total, the top ten clones hold roughly a tenth of the sample. Sample: PBMCs from blood, taken less than 6 days after vaccination. The receptors originated from a man in his forties or fifties who received an inactivated influenza vaccine. Donor details come from another sample of the same person, matched by shared clones.

V usage is TRBV7-9 and J usage is TRBJ2-7, with 9 nucleotides matching TRBD1. The CDR3 is 14 residues long. Germline CDR1 and CDR2: SEHNR and FQNEAQ (reference sequence). Unmatched junction bases numbered 3, after V lost 3 bases and J lost 3 bases. CDR3 protein: CASSLTDRGYEQYF. Written as DNA, the CDR3 is TGTGCCAGCAGCTTGACGGACAGGGGCTACGAGCAGTACTTC.

On this clonotype: It is unclear where the CDR3 begins or ends on the DNA, so no DNA is shown, and the CDR3 is as TCRdb lists it. The CDR3 protein is CASSLWGQGIPYEQYF. The chain employs TRBV21-1 and TRBJ2-7; the table's D call TRBD1 went unverified against the DNA. TRBV21-1 is flagged as a pseudogene. The CDR3 comprises 16 residues, both ends counted.

The J gene is TRBJ2-5, the V gene TRBV7-8; TRBD1 or TRBD2 may be the D gene (7 bases each). The germline V gene encodes CDR1 SGHVS and CDR2 FQNEAQ. The CDR3 is 16 amino acids. The V and J ends lost 2 bases and 4 bases respectively, with 17 bases between them. The CDR3 nucleotides are TGTGCCAGCAGCTTAAACCCAGGGGGGGGAAGAGAGACCCAGTACTTC. Its translation is CASSLNPGGGRETQYF.

This clonotype was counted only a few times. This CDR3 is CASSYWGTYEQYF. The CDR3, as DNA: TGTGCCAGCAGTTACTGGGGGACCTACGAGCAGTACTTC. The chain links TRBV6-5 to TRBJ2-7; TRBD1 or TRBD2 may be the D gene (5 bases each). V was cut by 1 base and J by 2 bases, with 6 bases left in between. Germline CDR1 and CDR2: MNHEY and SVGAGI. CDR3 length: 13 amino acids.

The table lists this clonotype with many counts. This chain joins TRBV29-1 and TRBJ2-1; D gene ambiguous. The CDR3 contains 13 residues. Germline assignment: CDR1 SQVTM and CDR2 ANQGSEA. Trimming left V 3 bases short and J 3 bases short, with 9 bases between. The CDR3 DNA follows: TGCAGCGTTGAGGTCCAGTTCTACAATGAGCAGTTCTTC. This codes for CSVEVQFYNEQFF.

This clonotype appeared many times. This chain joins TRBV29-1 and TRBJ2-5; a possible D gene is TRBD1 (5 bases). The V gene lost 8 bases and the J gene lost 4 bases, with 14 bases spanning the gap. Germline V lookup: CDR1 SQVTM, CDR2 ANQGSEA. The CDR3 sequence is 12 residues long. The CDR3 loop is CSIRQSPETQYF. DNA of the CDR3: TGCAGCATTAGACAGAGCCCAGAGACCCAGTACTTC.

In its sample, this clonotype was seen many times. CDR3 in DNA: TGTGCCAGCAGCTTCACGTCGGTTAGCACAGATACGCAGTATTTT. Translated, it gives CASSFTSVSTDTQYF. The chain is built from TRBV7-9 and TRBJ2-3; D is ambiguous. Trimming removed 3 bases at V and 0 bases at J, with 10 bases between. This CDR3 has 15 amino acids. Germline V gives CDR1 SEHNR, CDR2 FQNEAQ (reference sequence). The full variable domain, completed using reference TRBV7-9 and TRBJ2-3, is DTGVSQNPRHKITKRGQNVTFRCDPISEHNRLYWYRQTLGQGPEFLTYFQNEAQLEKSRLLSDRFSAERPKGSFSTLEIQRTEQGDSAMYLCASSFTSVSTDTQYFGPGTRLTVL.

This clonotype has ten or more counts. The chain links TRBV20-1 to TRBJ1-5; tentatively, D is TRBD1 (5 bases). CDR3 length: 13 amino acids. Germline CDR1 is DFQATT and CDR2 is SNEGSKA (reference sequence). Trimming removed 3 bases from V and 3 bases from J, with 9 bases in between. This CDR3 is CSARQGPNQPQHF. The DNA for the CDR3 is TGCAGTGCTAGGCAGGGCCCCAATCAGCCCCAGCATTTT.

This clonotype was recorded a few times. The J gene is TRBJ2-3, the V gene TRBV24-1; a weak D match, TRBD2 (6 bases). Germline V gene lookup returns CDR1 KGHDR and CDR2 SFDVKD. Trimming removed 5 bases at V and 2 bases at J, with 10 bases between. There are 14 residues in the CDR3. In DNA, the CDR3 is TGTGCCACCAGTGTGGGGGGAACCACAGATACGCAGTATTTT. It specifies CATSVGGTTDTQYF.

A few counts support this clonotype. The V and J genes are TRBV20-1 and TRBJ2-7; 7 positions agree with TRBD2. This CDR3 is built from 14 residues. Germline assignment: CDR1 DFQATT and CDR2 SNEGSKA (reference sequence). The ends lost 6 bases at V and 6 bases at J; junction bases unmatched: 14. This CDR3 is CSASLMAGVSEQYF. The DNA of the CDR3 is TGCAGTGCGTCCCTTATGGCGGGAGTCAGCGAGCAGTACTTC.

The gene calls are TRBV7-8 and TRBJ1-1; the D is unclear. This CDR3 has 14 amino acids. V lost 5 bases and J 4 bases, leaving 14 bases between the germline ends. The germline V gene has CDR1 SGHVS and CDR2 FQNEAQ. DNA of the CDR3: TGTGCCAGCAGCGGCTGGCGGGTTCTCACTGAAGCTTTCTTT. Amino acids: CASSGWRVLTEAFF.

This clonotype was found a few times. The CDR3 sequence is CAISDVLGDRVNTEAFF. CDR3 coding DNA: TGTGCCATCAGTGACGTGCTGGGGGACAGGGTGAACACTGAAGCTTTCTTT. The genes are TRBV10-3 and TRBJ1-1; 9 nucleotides align to TRBD1. Trimming at V came to 3 bases and at J to 0 bases, leaving 8 bases not matched to a gene. Germline CDR1 and CDR2: ENHRY and SYGVKD. The CDR3 loop spans 17 amino acids.

V usage is TRBV2 and J usage is TRBJ2-7; 8 nucleotides line up with TRBD1. This CDR3 comprises 15 residues. With 2 bases clipped from V and 5 bases from J, the junction kept 8 bases outside the gene matches. Germline CDR1 reads SNHLY; CDR2 reads FYNNEI. CDR3 in DNA: TGTGCCAGCAGTGAACCTCGGACAGGGCCGGACGAGCAGTACTTC. It yields the protein CASSEPRTGPDEQYF.

There are many counts of this clonotype. This chain uses TRBV7-6 with TRBJ2-5, with TRBD1 identical over 11 bases. Germline CDR1 reads SGHVS; CDR2 reads FNYEAQ. This CDR3 is built from 15 residues. V lost 5 bases, J lost 2 bases, and 4 bases stayed unmatched. The CDR3 spells CASSHRDRGQETQYF. In DNA, the CDR3 is TGTGCCAGCAGCCATCGGGACAGGGGGCAAGAGACCCAGTACTTC.

There are a few counts of this clonotype. The V gene is TRBV20-1, the J gene TRBJ2-1; 7 nucleotides agree with TRBD1. Germline V lookup: CDR1 DFQATT, CDR2 SNEGSKA (reference sequence). The CDR3 extends over 16 amino acids. V lost 3 bases and J lost 0; bases outside the gene matches: 8. CDR3 sequence: CSASDGTDASYNEQFF. CDR3 sequence (DNA): TGCAGTGCTAGCGACGGGACAGATGCCTCCTACAATGAGCAGTTCTTC.

This clonotype was seen a few times. A much larger clone is a single base away; this may be a read error. The chain joins TRBV7-8 to TRBJ2-3; 8 bases map to TRBD2. This CDR3 is 16 amino acids long. The ends lost 0 bases at V and 1 base at J; junction bases unmatched: 3. Germline V gene data show CDR1 as SGHVS and CDR2 as FQNEAQ. This CDR3 is CASSLAGTRGTDTQYF. CDR3 nucleotide sequence: TGTGCCAGCAGCTTAGCCGGGACTAGGGGCACAGATACGCAGTATTTT.

This clonotype has only a few counts. Here the CDR3 DNA reads TGTGCTGGCCTCCGGGGGATACCCACCTCCTACAATGAGCAGTTCTTC. This codes for CAGLRGIPTSYNEQFF. The chain uses TRBV6-2 or TRBV6-3 and TRBJ2-1, with a possible D match to TRBD2 (6 bases). CDR1 MNHEY and CDR2 SVGEGT come from the germline V gene. The length of the CDR3 is 16 residues.

The chain carries TRBV5-1 and TRBJ2-7; D is possibly TRBD2 (6 bases). The CDR3 runs to 14 residues. Germline V gene lookup returns CDR1 SGHRS and CDR2 YFSETQ. V was shortened by 1 base and J by 4 bases, with 12 bases between the two germline ends. The CDR3 bases are TGCGCCAGCAGCTTGTATGGGACTGATTACGAGCAGTACTTC. The encoded protein is CASSLYGTDYEQYF.

The CDR3 nucleotides are TGCAGTGCTAAGTGGACGGGGGGGCAGGCAGATACGCAGTATTTT. This encodes CSAKWTGGQADTQYF. The chain links TRBV20-1 to TRBJ2-3; 8 bases fit TRBD2. The ends lost 4 bases at V and 4 bases at J; junction bases unmatched: 10. Germline lookup yields CDR1 DFQATT and CDR2 SNEGSKA (reference sequence). CDR3 size: 15 residues.

This chain uses TRBV7-2 with TRBJ1-5; D remains ambiguous. CDR3 size: 13 residues. Germline V lookup: CDR1 SGHTA, CDR2 FQGNSA. V was pared by 6 bases and J by 7 bases, with 13 bases between. Here the CDR3 reads CASRRSTSQPQHF. CDR3 in DNA: TGTGCCAGCAGGAGAAGTACTTCCCAGCCCCAGCATTTT. The whole variable domain, remainder taken from reference TRBV7-2 and TRBJ1-5, is GAGVSQSPSNKVTEKGKDVELRCDPISGHTALYWYRQSLGQGLEFLIYFQGNSAPDKSGLPSDRFSAERTGGSVSTLTIQRTQQEDSAVYLCASRRSTSQPQHFGDGTRLSIL.

This chain connects TRBV11-2 to TRBJ2-1, with TRBD2 matching over 15 bases. V shed 5 bases, J shed 8 bases, and the junction held 10 bases outside the gene matches. CDR1 and CDR2 from the germline V gene are SGHAT and FQNNGV. There are 17 residues in the CDR3. The CDR3 DNA reads as TGTGCCAGCAGCCCAGGACTAGCGGGAGGGCATTTCGATGAGCAGTTCTTC. This translates into CASSPGLAGGHFDEQFF.

This clonotype was detected a few times. The chain couples TRBV20-1 to TRBJ2-1, with 12 bases matching TRBD2. V shed 0 bases and J 7 bases; nucleotides not matched to a gene: 7. The CDR3 length is 16 residues. Looked up from germline, CDR1 is DFQATT and CDR2 is SNEGSKA (reference sequence). CDR3 in DNA: TGCAGTGCTAGAGATGGCACTAGCGGGAGGCGAAATGAGCAGTTCTTC. Translating it yields CSARDGTSGRRNEQFF.

This clonotype was detected ten times or more. The chain couples TRBV12-3 or TRBV12-4 to TRBJ2-5; D is tentatively TRBD1 or TRBD2 (5 bases each). The CDR3 covers 14 residues. The ends were cut back, 0 bases at V and 3 bases at J, with 8 bases in the middle. CDR3 DNA sequence: TGTGCCAGCAGTTTAGCGGGGGAGAAAGAGACCCAGTACTTC. It encodes CASSLAGEKETQYF.

The table lists this clonotype with a few counts. The V and J genes are TRBV24-1 and TRBJ1-5; D is unresolved. The V end lost 5 bases, the J end lost 4 bases, and 11 bases lay between the germline ends. In germline, CDR1 is KGHDR, CDR2 SFDVKD. This CDR3 has 14 amino acids. The CDR3 reads CATSGAGRNQPQHF. The CDR3 bases are TGTGCCACCAGTGGGGCTGGGCGGAATCAGCCCCAGCATTTT.

This clonotype was detected only a few times. The chain links TRBV28 to TRBJ2-1; the match to TRBD1 covers 7 bases. This CDR3 has 15 amino acids. V shed 2 bases, J shed 15 bases, and the junction held 16 bases outside the gene matches. The germline CDR1 and CDR2 sequences are MDHEN and SYDVKM. CDR3 loop: CASSLESPLRGRMFF. In DNA form, the CDR3 reads TGTGCCAGCAGTTTAGAGAGCCCTCTGAGGGGGCGGATGTTCTTC.